This is a list of T cell receptor beta chains from one sample in a study of identical twins. Using its own MiXCR run on the 5' RACE reads, TCRdb lists one record per CDR3 protein. The sample records approximately 680,000 distinct CDR3 sequences, under 8.5% being singletons. These records were also assigned to another study, of yellow fever vaccine responses in identical twins.

Sequences were obtained from PBMCs. These receptors came from a woman between 18 and 30 years old in good health. CDR3s include the opening cysteine and the closing phenylalanine or tryptophan. The order of the fields is CDR3 DNA, CDR3 protein, D gene, J gene, V gene, clone size. D genes are given only for firm matches. Rows may omit the clone size; those that give it use once, few, many or a size class.

TGTGCCAGCAGTTTTAGGGCAGCCGGAAACACCATATATTTT,CASSFRAAGNTIYF,.,TRBJ1-3,TRBV28,many
TGTGCCAGCAGCTTGGAGGGGTTTGAGACCCAGTACTTC,CASSLEGFETQYF,.,TRBJ2-5,TRBV5-4,.
TGCGCCAGCACCTCTACTAGCGGGAGTACAAAGACCCAGTACTTC,CASTSTSGSTKTQYF,TRBD2,TRBJ2-5,TRBV5-1,many
TGCGCCAGCAGCTTGACTAGCGGGGAGTACAATGAGCAGTTCTTC,CASSLTSGEYNEQFF,TRBD2,TRBJ2-1,TRBV5-1,many
TGTGCCAGCAGTTTAGGTCGCTGGGAGACCCAGTACTTC,CASSLGRWETQYF,.,TRBJ2-5,TRBV12-3/TRBV12-4,.
TGTGCCACCAGTGATTTAGCCCACTATGGCTACACCTTC,CATSDLAHYGYTF,.,TRBJ1-2,TRBV24-1,.
TGCAGTGCCCTTGGCGGGAGTTACAATGAGCAGTTCTTC,CSALGGSYNEQFF,TRBD2,TRBJ2-1,TRBV20-1,few
TGTGCCAGCAGCCCGTCGACTAATAAGGAGCAGTTCTTC,CASSPSTNKEQFF,.,TRBJ2-1,TRBV12-3/TRBV12-4,many
TGTGCCAGCAGCTTAGATCTACTCACCGGGGAGCTGTTTTTT,CASSLDLLTGELFF,.,TRBJ2-2,TRBV7-9,.
TGTGCCACCAGTGATTTCCTTAGCGGGAGTCAAGATACGCAGTATTTT,CATSDFLSGSQDTQYF,TRBD2,TRBJ2-3,TRBV24-1,.
TGCAGCGTTATTCCAGGGTACACCGGGGAGCTGTTTTTT,CSVIPGYTGELFF,.,TRBJ2-2,TRBV29-1,.
TGTGCCACCAGTGATGTAGGACTGATCCAAGAGACCCAGTACTTC,CATSDVGLIQETQYF,.,TRBJ2-5,TRBV24-1,.
TGCGCCAGCAGCTCCGCAGGCCACAATGAGCAGTTCTTC,CASSSAGHNEQFF,.,TRBJ2-1,TRBV5-1,many
TGCGCCAGCAATGAGGGCAACACAGATACGCAGTATTTT,CASNEGNTDTQYF,.,TRBJ2-3,TRBV5-1,many
TGTGCCAGCAGACCCCGGACAGAGTCCTACGAGCAGTACTTC,CASRPRTESYEQYF,.,TRBJ2-7,TRBV6-1,many
TGCAGTGCTAGGGGACAGGGGTCCGGAACCACCGGGGAGCTGTTTTTT,CSARGQGSGTTGELFF,TRBD1,TRBJ2-2,TRBV20-1,.
TGTGCCATCAGGGCGACCCTTCAGGGACCGTTGAACACTGAAGCTTTCTTT,CAIRATLQGPLNTEAFF,.,TRBJ1-1,TRBV10-3,many
TGTGCCAGCAGCACACCAGGGGGCTCGCGACTAGCCTCAGATACGCAGTATTTT,CASSTPGGSRLASDTQYF,.,TRBJ2-3,TRBV11-1,.
TGTGCCAGCAGTTTAGGGGGACAGGGGGCCCAGCCCCAGCATTTT,CASSLGGQGAQPQHF,TRBD1,TRBJ1-5,TRBV12-3/TRBV12-4,few
TGTGCCAGCAGTGATCTGAGGGGGCTGAACAATGAGCAGTTCTTC,CASSDLRGLNNEQFF,TRBD1,TRBJ2-1,TRBV25-1,many
TGCAGCGTTCAAAAAGGGGCTAGCGGGAGGGGCAGAAACGAGCAGTACTTC,CSVQKGASGRGRNEQYF,TRBD2,TRBJ2-7,TRBV29-1,.
TGCAGTGCTACCCGTCCCGGGAAGCATATTAGCACAGATACGCAGTATTTT,CSATRPGKHISTDTQYF,.,TRBJ2-3,TRBV20-1,.
TGTGCCAGCAGCCAAGATCTTTTCAGGACAGGGGATAACACCTTC,CASSQDLFRTGDNTF,TRBD1,TRBJ1-2,TRBV3-1,many
TGCAGTGCTAGAACCACGGACCACTCCTACGAGCAGTACTTC,CSARTTDHSYEQYF,.,TRBJ2-7,TRBV20-1,many
TGCGCCAGCAGCTTTTCAGTCGGTCGGGACTCCTTTATTGGCTATGGCTACACCTTC,CASSFSVGRDSFIGYGYTF,.,TRBJ1-2,TRBV5-1,many
TGCAGTGCTGAGAACACTGAAGCTTTCTTT,CSAENTEAFF,.,TRBJ1-1,TRBV20-1,many
TGCAGTGCTAGAAGCCCTCCTCTTAGCGGGGGGAGCACAGATACGCAGTATTTT,CSARSPPLSGGSTDTQYF,TRBD2,TRBJ2-3,TRBV20-1,few
TGCGCCAGCAGCGTGGGGCGGGGGTCTTCTTCTTACAATGAGCAGTTCTTC,CASSVGRGSSSYNEQFF,TRBD2,TRBJ2-1,TRBV5-1,.
TGTGCCAGCAGTGAAGCCGTAGTCTGGGGCTGGAATGAGCAGTTCTTC,CASSEAVVWGWNEQFF,.,TRBJ2-1,TRBV2,many
TGTGCCAGCAGTTTGGGTGGGCGGTACAATCAGCCCCAGCATTTT,CASSLGGRYNQPQHF,.,TRBJ1-5,TRBV27,.
TGTGCCAGCAGTACCGGGACAGGAAGAGTAGCAGATACGCAGTATTTT,CASSTGTGRVADTQYF,TRBD1,TRBJ2-3,TRBV6-1,few
TGTGCCAGCAGCCAAGTGAGATCCCTAGCCGGGGAGCTGTTTTTT,CASSQVRSLAGELFF,.,TRBJ2-2,TRBV14,many